The clone carrying this TCR beta chain occurred a few times. What it recognizes is unknown. The data derive from a study of shared clonotypes between healthy human individuals. Subsets obtained from CD4+ cells comprised CD45RA+ naive and CD45RA-negative memory cells. Study findings and constraints: Rarefaction showed that sequencing of sorted subsets was incomplete (despite large depth). A handful of donors showed sharing of around 5% of naive CD4 clonotypes. Larger estimated richness was generally seen in naive subsets than in memory subsets.

Per the germline V gene, CDR1 is SGHDT and CDR2 is YYEEEE. This CDR3 is built from 14 residues. Trimming removed 0 bases from V and 7 bases from J, with 13 bases in between. This table comes from immunoSEQ multiplex PCR, and its TCRdb copy is limited to in-frame clones, with some not included. The table records about 1.1 million clones, around 82% of them present only once. This TCR was sampled from a man aged 18-30 years in good health. Some clones in this sample may be carry-over from other donors' samples. Sequenced input: memory CD4+ T cells from PBMCs. Regarding subset: CD45RA-negative fraction. The gene calls are TRBV5-6 and TRBJ1-2; D is ambiguous. CDR3 nucleotides: TGTGCCAGCAGCTTGGGGGGTAAAACCCGTGGCTACACCTTC. It specifies CASSLGGKTRGYTF.